This T cell receptor (beta chain) originates from a study of T cells in Graves' hyperthyroidism and ophthalmopathy. Findings and caveats of the study: Also found in blood were most expanded thyroid clonotypes above 0.001.

Germline lookup yields CDR1 DFQATT and CDR2 SNEGSKA (reference sequence). With 0 bases removed from V and 2 bases from J, the gap between germline ends came to 14 bases. The CDR3 covers 17 residues. Of note for this clonotype: What it binds is unknown.

Amplification yielded TCR beta CDR3 regions, with RNA transcripts as the source. The TCR CDR3 was amplified in a first-round RT-PCR using the HTBI primer set. TCRdb re-called the multiplex PCR reads with MiXCR, one entry per CDR3 protein. The sample lists approximately 400,000 distinct CDR3 sequences, roughly an eighth occurring once. Patients with ophthalmopathy all had a Clinical Activity Score of at least 3, a NOSPECS grade of at least 4 and duration under 3 months. An approximately 10 ml volume of fresh peripheral blood provided the PBMCs. The J gene is TRBJ2-6, the V gene TRBV20-1, with unresolved D. This TCR came from a man in his fifties or sixties with Graves' ophthalmopathy. Sequencing was performed on blood. For the CDR3, the DNA is TGCAGTGCTAGAGATCATTTGGCGGATACTGGGGCCAACGTCCTGACTTTC. It encodes CSARDHLADTGANVLTF.